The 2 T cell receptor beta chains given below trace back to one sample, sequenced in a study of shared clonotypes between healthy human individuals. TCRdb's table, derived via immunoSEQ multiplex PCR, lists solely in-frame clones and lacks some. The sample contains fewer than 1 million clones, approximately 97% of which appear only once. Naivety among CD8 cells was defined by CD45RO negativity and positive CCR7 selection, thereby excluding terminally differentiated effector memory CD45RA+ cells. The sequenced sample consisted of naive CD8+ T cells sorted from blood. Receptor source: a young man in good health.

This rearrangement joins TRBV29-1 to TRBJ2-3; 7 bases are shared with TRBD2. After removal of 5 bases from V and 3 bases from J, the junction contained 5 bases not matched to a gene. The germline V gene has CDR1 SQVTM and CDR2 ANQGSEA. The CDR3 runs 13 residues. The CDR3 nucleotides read TGCAGCGTTCCGCGGGAGTCAACAGATACGCAGTATTTT. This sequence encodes CSVPRESTDTQYF.

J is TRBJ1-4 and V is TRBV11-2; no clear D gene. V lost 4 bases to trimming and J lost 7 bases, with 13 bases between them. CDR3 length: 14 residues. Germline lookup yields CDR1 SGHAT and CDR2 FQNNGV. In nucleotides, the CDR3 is TGTGCCAGCAGCTCCACAGAGCCGGGTGAAAAACTGTTTTTT. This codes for CASSSTEPGEKLFF. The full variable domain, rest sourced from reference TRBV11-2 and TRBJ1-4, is EAGVAQSPRYKIIEKRQSVAFWCNPISGHATLYWYQQILGQGPKLLIQFQNNGVVDDSQLPKDRFSAERLKGVDSTLKIQPAKLEDSAVYLCASSSTEPGEKLFFGSGTQLSVL.